The following is a T cell receptor beta chain sequence with its context. This clonotype has at least ten counts. The antigen this receptor binds is unknown. No much larger clone is present one base from it, and per-base qualities are unavailable. From the cysteine up to the phenylalanine, the CDR3 has a length of 14 residues. CDR3 DNA only is kept here, 42 bases in frame from base 1. For CDR1 and CDR2, the germline V gene lists SGHTA and FQGNSA. V gives up 5 bases and J gives up 10 bases, and the segment between their germline ends measures 18 bases. The entry originates in a study of blood T cells in healthy people across ages (dated by TCRdb to 2013 to 2016). Context from the whole study: In model experiments, template switching captured about one uniquely barcoded TCR beta cDNA molecule for every two T cells. The study measured age-related changes in TCR beta repertoire diversity using deep sequencing normalized with unique cDNA molecular identifiers. Four age groups were formed from the donors: young (average 16 years), middle-aged (less than 40), aged (around 62) and long-lived (around 82). To avoid experimental bias, donors of different ages were randomly spread across the sequencing lanes. The study analyzed two additional independent replicas of 1 million unique cDNA reads from the same blood draw for two donors, one aged 18 to 30 and one aged 80 or older. Points the paper makes about the study in general: Donor CMV infection status was unknown, potentially confounding age-related changes in expanded clonotypes. Compared with the aged group, the long-lived group had more naive CD4+ T cells, fewer expanded clones and increased TCR diversity, a pattern suggesting age selection. Observed TCR beta diversity correlated strongly with the percentage of naive T cells measured by flow cytometry. Estimates of total diversity from one million sequenced T cells were regarded as lower bounds and underestimates. Because profiling used bulk unsorted PBMCs, naive and antigen-experienced compartments could not be compared conclusively. As age increased, observed TCR beta diversity per million T cells dropped in a roughly linear way, and a significant reduction was already evident by age around 41.

The method behind the library was 5' RACE. The second PCR ran for about 6 to 12 cycles and used a J-beta primer mix along with a sample-barcoded 5' primer. A unique molecular identifier was introduced onto each TCR beta cDNA molecule by a template-switch 5' adaptor carrying 12 random nucleotides. At least 2.5 million CDR3-containing paired-end reads were obtained from each sample. All of the RNA was converted into first-strand cDNA using the Mint cDNA synthesis kit, with a TRBC-specific oligonucleotide serving as the primer. Following uracil-DNA glycosylase treatment, a first 18-cycle PCR with universal primers M1SS and BC2_uni_R was performed on all cDNA. In the authors' own workflow: Normalization of each sample was performed by random selection of 1 million high-quality reads, each carrying a distinct molecular identifier. Instead of being binned into consensus sequences, reads that shared molecular identifiers were thrown out. MiTCR, run with a Q25 quality threshold and the strictest error-elimination algorithm, handled CDR3 identification, clonotype clustering and error correction. Lower-bound total TCR beta diversity was estimated with a nonparametric unseen species model using Euler transformation. TCRdb trimmed public reads at Q25 via fastp, called clones via MiXCR and kept in-frame beta chains. Under each unique CDR3 protein, matching rows form one entry showing the most common genes and DNA. These V and J calls originate from TCRdb's pipeline instead of the authors' own analysis. This sample is represented by around 1,900,000 distinct CDR3 sequences; roughly 43% of them were singletons. The ten top clones hold 23% of the sample.

The donors were roughly 39 Caucasian individuals from Russia, aged roughly 6 to 100 years, who were systemically healthy. About 9.6 milliliters of peripheral blood were collected from each donor into EDTA-treated Vacutainer tubes. Ficoll-Paque density-gradient centrifugation was used to isolate PBMCs, with at least 7 million obtained per sample. Trizol reagent was used to extract total RNA from the PBMCs, yielding at least 6 micrograms per sample. Naive CD45RAhigh/CD27high T cell percentages were measured by flow cytometry on a PBMC aliquot from every donor. The sequenced material came from blood. Recombination joined TRBV7-2 with TRBJ2-1, with a weak D call of TRBD2 (7 bases match). The TCR was taken from a human donor in good health. The CDR3 reads CASSHPGGGREQFF. The DNA sequence follows: TGTGCCAGCAGCCATCCAGGCGGGGGCAGAGAGCAGTTCTTC.